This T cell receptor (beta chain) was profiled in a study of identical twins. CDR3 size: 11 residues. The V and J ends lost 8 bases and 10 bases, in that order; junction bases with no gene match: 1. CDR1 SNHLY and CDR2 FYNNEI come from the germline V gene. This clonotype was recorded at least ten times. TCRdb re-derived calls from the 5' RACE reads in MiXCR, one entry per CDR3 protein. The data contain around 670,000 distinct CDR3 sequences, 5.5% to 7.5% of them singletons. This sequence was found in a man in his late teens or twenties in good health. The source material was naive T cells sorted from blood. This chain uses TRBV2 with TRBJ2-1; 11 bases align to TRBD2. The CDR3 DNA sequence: TGTGCCAGCCGACTAGCGGGGGAGCAGTTCTTC. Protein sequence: CASRLAGEQFF.